This passage covers 18 T cell receptor beta chains from one sample sequenced in a study of T-cell reconstitution after alpha-beta-depleted transplantation in children. Unique molecular identifiers were used in preparing the TCRbeta library. MiXCR, run by TCRdb on the PCR reads, gives a single entry per CDR3 protein. The repertoire holds some 490,000 distinct CDR3 sequences, with 9.5% to 15% as singletons. The sequencing used PBMCs from the stem cell graft donor, collected from the stem cell graft. The receptors come from a human donor who donated a stem cell graft to a child with combined immunodeficiency.

V usage is TRBV12-3 or TRBV12-4 and J usage is TRBJ2-1, with a weak D call TRBD2 (6 bases). This CDR3 is built from 16 residues. Trimming removed 6 bases from V and 3 bases from J, with 18 bases in between. The CDR3 sequence: CASRDLATVLYNEQFF. The CDR3 nucleotides are TGTGCCAGCAGAGACCTAGCGACGGTTCTCTACAATGAGCAGTTCTTC.

This clonotype occurred a few times. The genes are TRBV28 and TRBJ2-3, with TRBD1 identical over 7 bases. CDR3 length: 15 residues. Losses at the gene ends were 6 bases for V and 2 bases for J; bases not matched to a gene: 8. Germline V gene data show CDR1 as MDHEN and CDR2 as SYDVKM. CDR3 amino acids: CASSRQGDTTDTQYF. The CDR3, as DNA: TGTGCCAGCAGCCGACAGGGCGATACCACAGATACGCAGTATTTT.

This clonotype was detected a few times. This chain uses TRBV24-1 with TRBJ2-6; 10 bases align to TRBD1. The CDR3 consists of 20 residues. V shed 3 bases and J 2 bases; nucleotides not matched to a gene: 12. Germline V gives CDR1 KGHDR, CDR2 SFDVKD. This CDR3 reads CATSDVLPGQGRTGANVLTF. CDR3 nucleotides: TGTGCCACCAGTGATGTATTGCCGGGACAGGGGAGAACTGGGGCCAACGTCCTGACTTTC.

The chain couples TRBV29-1 to TRBJ2-1; 7 bases map to TRBD2. J was trimmed by 8 bases and V by 1 base; bases with no gene match: 11. This CDR3 comprises 15 residues. The germline gives CDR1 SQVTM, CDR2 ANQGSEA. The CDR3 DNA follows: TGCAGCGTTGAAGTGGCGGGAGCCCTCGGCTATGAGCAGTTCTTC. Its protein product is CSVEVAGALGYEQFF.

The chain has TRBV7-9 and TRBJ2-1; possibly TRBD2 for D (5 bases). V lost 0 bases to trimming and J lost 0 bases, with 9 bases between them. CDR3 size: 16 residues. The germline gives CDR1 SEHNR, CDR2 FQNEAQ (reference sequence). CDR3 loop: CASSLAGVYSYNEQFF. CDR3 DNA sequence: TGTGCCAGCAGCTTAGCGGGAGTATACTCCTACAATGAGCAGTTCTTC.

The chain is built from TRBV27 and TRBJ2-7, with 9 bases aligning to TRBD2. V was pared by 6 bases and J by 1 base, with 7 bases of the junction left unmatched. Per germline, CDR1 MNHEY and CDR2 SMNVEV (reference sequence). The CDR3 runs to 15 residues. The CDR3 DNA reads as TGTGCCAGCAGCATCACCCTAGCGGGATCCTACGAGCAGTACTTC. This codes for CASSITLAGSYEQYF.

This clonotype was counted only a few times. J is TRBJ2-7 and V is TRBV20-1; possibly TRBD2 for D (5 bases). This CDR3 is built from 13 residues. Trimming shortened V by 5 bases and J by 2 bases, and 13 bases separated the two germline ends. The germline gives CDR1 DFQATT, CDR2 SNEGSKA (reference sequence). This chain's CDR3 is CSASHSVPYEQYF. The CDR3 coding sequence is TGCAGTGCTTCCCATAGCGTACCCTACGAGCAGTACTTC.

This clonotype was recorded at least ten times. The V call is TRBV6-2 or TRBV6-3, the J call TRBJ2-6; 14 bases are shared with TRBD2. CDR1 and CDR2 (germline): MNHEY, SVGEGT. The CDR3 contains 18 residues. V shed 6 bases, J shed 1 base, and the junction held 5 bases outside the gene matches. The CDR3: CASSSGTSGSSGANVLTF. For the CDR3, the DNA is TGTGCCAGCAGCTCCGGGACTAGCGGGAGTTCTGGGGCCAACGTCCTGACTTTC.

This clonotype was counted only a few times. The chain has TRBV4-3 and TRBJ2-7; 9 bases match TRBD2. The V and J ends lost 0 bases and 9 bases, in that order; junction bases with no gene match: 15. Germline loops: CDR1 LGHNA, CDR2 YSLEER. The CDR3 has 17 amino acids. The CDR3, as DNA: TGCGCCAGCAGCCAAGATTTGTTAGGGACTAGCAGAGTAGGGCAGTACTTC. It codes for CASSQDLLGTSRVGQYF.

This clonotype was seen a few times. The rearrangement uses TRBV6-2 or TRBV6-3 and TRBJ2-1; 10 nucleotides agree with TRBD1. Germline loops: CDR1 MNHEY, CDR2 SVGEGT. Germline trimming cut 6 bases from V and 6 bases from J; bases unmatched to any gene: 8. CDR3 length: 15 amino acids. The CDR3 coding sequence is TGTGCCAGCAGCCAAACGGGACAGGGGAGCAATGAGCAGTTCTTC. Residues: CASSQTGQGSNEQFF.

This clonotype appeared a few times. V usage is TRBV5-1 and J usage is TRBJ2-3, with D possibly matching TRBD2 (6 bases). Germline CDR1 is SGHRS and CDR2 is YFSETQ. V was trimmed by 0 bases and J by 1 base, leaving 12 bases between them. The CDR3 is made up of 16 amino acids. The CDR3 coding sequence is TGCGCCAGCAGCTTGGACGGGAGTCCGGGCACAGATACGCAGTATTTT. Residues: CASSLDGSPGTDTQYF.

V gene TRBV20-1 combines with J gene TRBJ1-6; D uncertain. Deletions cut 1 base from V and 13 bases from J, with 26 bases between. The CDR3 is 17 amino acids. The germline CDR1 and CDR2 sequences are DFQATT and SNEGSKA (reference sequence). The CDR3 nucleotides are TGCAGTGCTAGAGCAACCGACGGCGAACCGGCCATTGGGCCCCTCCACTTT. Amino acid sequence: CSARATDGEPAIGPLHF.

Many counts were recorded for this clonotype. V is TRBV27 and J is TRBJ1-2, with 8 bases matching TRBD1. The CDR3 has 15 amino acids. From germline, CDR1 is MNHEY and CDR2 SMNVEV (reference sequence). The V gene end was trimmed by 0 bases and the J gene end by 4 bases; junction bases not matched to a gene: 4. The CDR3 here is CASSLSPTGVYGYTF. For the CDR3, the DNA is TGTGCCAGCAGTTTATCGCCGACAGGGGTCTATGGCTACACCTTC.

This clonotype occurred many times. CDR3 residues: CASSRGTRSDTQYF. In nucleotides, the CDR3 is TGTGCCAGCAGCCGCGGGACTAGATCAGATACGCAGTATTTT. This chain links TRBV7-3 with TRBJ2-3; 8 bases align to TRBD2. V shed 5 bases, J shed 4 bases, and the junction held 5 bases outside the gene matches. Germline CDR1 reads SGHTA; CDR2 reads FQGTGA. The CDR3 totals 14 residues.

This clonotype came up many times. The chain is built from TRBV6-5 and TRBJ1-4; D is perhaps TRBD1 (6 bases). The CDR3 extends over 15 amino acids. V was cut by 6 bases and J by 0 bases, with 11 bases left in between. Germline CDR1 and CDR2: MNHEY and SVGAGI. CDR3 nucleotide sequence: TGTGCCAGCAGCACTGAGGGGGCAACTAATGAAAAACTGTTTTTT. Amino acid sequence: CASSTEGATNEKLFF.

V usage is TRBV10-3 and J usage is TRBJ1-5; no reliable D call. The length of the CDR3 is 14 residues. V was pared by 7 bases and J by 4 bases, with 14 bases between. Germline V CDR1 and CDR2: ENHRY, SYGVKD. The CDR3 spells CAIMGHSGNQPQHF. The CDR3, as DNA: TGTGCCATCATGGGTCACAGCGGGAATCAGCCCCAGCATTTT.

This clonotype has only a few counts. The chain carries TRBV29-1 and TRBJ2-7; D possibly corresponds to TRBD1 (6 bases). The V gene lost 7 bases and the J gene lost 4 bases, with 11 bases spanning the gap. This CDR3 is built from 11 residues. The germline V gene encodes CDR1 SQVTM and CDR2 ANQGSEA. The CDR3 coding sequence is TGCAGCGCTGGGGGCGAATACGAGCAGTACTTC. Translation gives CSAGGEYEQYF.

The CDR3, as DNA: TGTGCCAGCAGCTTAGCCTTCGGGGACTTACTCCGGCCCTACGAGCAGTACTTC. This translates into CASSLAFGDLLRPYEQYF. V and J are TRBV11-1 and TRBJ2-7, with D possibly TRBD2 on 6 matching bases. Looked up from germline, CDR1 is SGHAT and CDR2 is FQDESV (reference sequence). There are 18 residues in the CDR3. V was pared by 0 bases and J by 2 bases, with 20 bases between.